This T cell receptor beta chain was documented in a study of cytomegalovirus exposure and HLA in healthy donors. In the PCR, 60 Vbeta and 13 Jbeta primers were used. Only in-frame clones appear in the TCRdb table, and some are missing; sequencing was by immunoSEQ multiplex PCR. Of 90,000 to 140,000 clones in the sample, more than 65% were seen once. V trimming: 6 bases; J trimming: 8 bases; junction bases outside the gene matches: 10. The CDR3 sequence is 14 residues long. Looked up from germline, CDR1 is LNHDA and CDR2 is SQIVND (reference sequence). Sequencing input: PBMCs. This chain joins TRBV19 and TRBJ2-4; TRBD2 aligns across 7 bases. The TCR was taken from a man in his forties in good health and CMV-seropositive. The CDR3 protein is CASSPLGGSYIQYF. For the CDR3, the DNA is TGTGCCAGTAGCCCATTGGGCGGGAGCTACATTCAGTACTTC.